The entry below gives a single T cell receptor (beta chain) sequence along with its context. Its binding antigen is unknown. The sample holds no much larger clone one base away, and base qualities are not on file. This specimen comes from a study of T cell responses to AZD1222 COVID-19 vaccine (dated by TCRdb to the early 2020s). A note on the overall study: AZD1222 recipients given second doses at about 4 weeks or at about 12 weeks were pooled, since spike-specific TCR depth and breadth were not found to differ between the two schedules. Trial participants were enrolled by age into 18-55, 56-69 and 70-plus year subgroups, with around 150, 28 and 57 TCR-sequenced participants respectively. TCR sequencing was performed for roughly 250 trial participants, of whom some 200 were given two doses of AZD1222 and 26 were given two doses of MenACWY control vaccine.

The CDR3 regions of human TCRbeta chains were analyzed by immunosequencing. The original pipeline was this. Repertoire TCRs were checked for matches against a reference library of SARS-CoV-2-specific TCRs that had been generated using the MIRA antigen-specificity platform. Breadth was defined as the fraction of unique TCRs that were SARS-CoV-2-associated, and depth was defined as the fraction of total T cells that were SARS-CoV-2-associated. Using the MIRA data, every spike-specific TCR was mapped to the spike region that the TCR reacted to and assigned to either a CD4 or a CD8 class. Log10-transformed breadth and depth values were compared by one-way ANOVA with Sidak's multiple comparisons tests. TCRdb mirrors the immuneACCESS table, restricted to in-frame sequences. Some clones are absent from its copies; in checked studies, under half trace to an unresolved V gene, and the reason for the others is unknown. From that table come the V and J calls and clone size; the DNA was used to work out D and trimming. The sample table holds roughly 180,000 clones, of which over 80% were seen once. Together, the top ten hold over 1.5% of the sample.

The sample's time point, from its label and the paper: baseline before first vaccination. Vaccinee samples came from UK trials COV001 and COV002, including a single-blind randomized controlled phase 2/3 trial of AZD1222 (ChAdOx1 nCoV-19) in healthy adults. Trial participant PBMC samples were collected at day 0 and day 28 after the second dose for TCRbeta chain sequencing. Overall study results and their limits: Conclusions about previously exposed vaccinees are limited because only 6 or 7 AZD1222 recipients were SARS-CoV-2 seropositive at baseline. After two AZD1222 doses, spike-specific TCR breadth and depth were significantly higher than at day 0 and than in MenACWY recipients. No day 14 peak-response samples were available, so repertoires were characterized only after the peak T cell response. In the small 56-69-year group, the increase in depth fell short of significance, most likely because of low power. Vaccine-associated CD4 TCRs spanned the whole spike protein, with dominant responses in regions 160-218 and 743-854. Participants were mostly white British and included more females than males, and it was suggested by the authors that clonal diversity may have been underestimated. Epitopes outside the regions mutated in the B.1.351 and B.1.1.7 variants were reportedly recognized by nearly half of the unique spike-specific TCRs.

Here the sequenced sample was peripheral blood, taken on day 0 of AZD1222 vaccination. The receptor comes from an adult in good health.

The CDR3 amino acid sequence is: CASRTTLRGNTIYF. The nucleotide sequence is TGTGCCAGTAGGACAACCCTGCGAGGAAACACCATATATTTT. The V and J genes are TRBV19 and TRBJ1-3; no D gene is confidently identified. From a lookup of the germline V gene (reference sequence), CDR1 and CDR2 are LNHDA and SQIVND. V drops 6 bases and J drops 4 bases, leaving 13 bases in between. The cysteine opens and the phenylalanine closes a CDR3 of 14 amino acids. Of the read, only the CDR3 DNA is kept; its 42 bases are in frame from base 1.